The present T cell receptor beta chain was sequenced within a study of CD8 T cells in Susac syndrome. The V end was cut by 0 bases, the J end by 1 base, with 5 bases between. The CDR3 is made up of 13 amino acids. Germline CDR1 is GTSNPN and CDR2 is SVGIG (reference sequence). RNA was extracted with the RNeasy kit, and a quantity of 0.5 to 1 ug was reverse transcribed using random hexamers. Amplification of the TCR beta CDR3 was carried out by immunoSEQ multiplex PCR, which spanned a total of 54 Vbeta and 13 Jbeta segments. TCRdb independently ran MiXCR on the immunoSEQ multiplex PCR reads; one entry per CDR3 protein. This sample yields 55,000 to 70,000 distinct CDR3 sequences, of which about 95% are seen a single time; roughly 0.22% belongs to the top ten.

The sequence derives from a human donor in good health. Sample: CD8+ T cells from PBMCs. This sequence joins TRBV30 and TRBJ2-3; D unresolved. The CDR3 sequence is CAWSVGGTDTQYF. CDR3 bases: TGTGCCTGGAGTGTTGGGGGCACAGATACGCAGTATTTT.